A single sample is the source of the 16 T cell receptor beta chains below, sequenced in a study of T cell responses to AZD1222 COVID-19 vaccine. Here immunoSEQ multiplex PCR was the method, and the copy in TCRdb shows in-frame clones only, minus some. The repertoire holds approximately 150,000 clones, with 80% to 95% as singletons. This specimen was peripheral blood, taken on day 0 of AZD1222 vaccination. The receptors here all came from an adult in good health.

The rearrangement links TRBV4-1 to TRBJ1-1, with TRBD1 as a possible D gene (5 bases). CDR1 MGHRA and CDR2 YSYEKL come from the germline V gene. This CDR3 is built from 16 residues. The V end lost 1 base, the J end lost 2 bases, and 14 bases lay between the germline ends. The CDR3 is CASSQGLGGANTEAFF. The CDR3 nucleotides read TGCGCCAGCAGCCAAGGCTTGGGGGGTGCAAACACTGAAGCTTTCTTT.

The chain recombines TRBV28 with TRBJ2-6; no clear D gene. CDR1 is MDHEN, CDR2 SYDVKM, per germline. The length of the CDR3 is 16 residues. V was shortened by 4 bases and J by 0 bases, with 10 bases between the two germline ends. CDR3 sequence reads: CASSSDGGSGANVLTF. CDR3 nucleotides: TGTGCCAGCAGTTCTGACGGTGGCTCTGGGGCCAACGTCCTGACTTTC.

This chain uses TRBV6-5 with TRBJ1-1, with 7 bases fitting TRBD1. There are 14 residues in the CDR3. Per germline, CDR1 MNHEY and CDR2 SVGAGI. Trimming cost V 6 bases and J 1 base; bases outside gene matches: 5. In DNA form, the CDR3 reads TGTGCCAGCAGCGAGGGACAGTCGAACACTGAAGCTTTCTTT. This gives the protein CASSEGQSNTEAFF.

V and J are TRBV18 and TRBJ2-7; TRBD1 matches at 8 bases. Trimming at V came to 3 bases and at J to 0 bases, leaving 4 bases not matched to a gene. Germline V gives CDR1 KGHSH, CDR2 LQKENI. CDR3 size: 15 residues. The CDR3 here is CASSPGQGTSYEQYF. DNA of the CDR3: TGTGCCAGCTCACCCGGACAGGGCACCTCCTACGAGCAGTACTTC. Full variable domain (outside the CDR3, taken from reference TRBV18 and TRBJ2-7): NAGVMQNPRHLVRRRGQEARLRCSPMKGHSHVYWYRQLPEEGLKFMVYLQKENIIDESGMPKERFSAEFPKEGPSILRIQQVVRGDSAAYFCASSPGQGTSYEQYFGPGTRLTVT.

The rearrangement links TRBV20-1 to TRBJ2-3, with D perhaps matching TRBD1 or TRBD2 (6 bases each). The CDR3 loop spans 14 amino acids. The V gene lost 3 bases and the J gene lost 6 bases, with 16 bases spanning the gap. In germline, CDR1 is DFQATT, CDR2 SNEGSKA (reference sequence). The CDR3 sequence is CSASSRGARDTQYF. The DNA of the CDR3 is TGCAGTGCTAGTTCGAGGGGGGCCAGGGATACGCAGTATTTT.

V usage is TRBV5-1 and J usage is TRBJ1-3; tentative D call: TRBD1 (5 bases). Trimming shortened V by 7 bases and J by 4 bases, and 12 bases separated the two germline ends. The CDR3 length is 13 residues. Germline V CDR1 and CDR2: SGHRS, YFSETQ. The CDR3 region has the DNA TGCGCCAGCCGCACTTGGGGGGGAAACACCATATATTTT. It yields the protein CASRTWGGNTIYF. Full variable domain (rest looked up from reference TRBV5-1 and TRBJ1-3): KAGVTQTPRYLIKTRGQQVTLSCSPISGHRSVSWYQQTPGQGLQFLFEYFSETQRNKGNFPGRFSGRQFSNSRSEMNVSTLELGDSALYLCASRTWGGNTIYFGEGSWLTVV.

The J gene is TRBJ2-5, the V gene TRBV29-1; unclear D gene. Germline lookup yields CDR1 SQVTM and CDR2 ANQGSEA. This CDR3 has 11 residues. V was shortened by 4 bases and J by 4 bases, with 7 bases between the two germline ends. The CDR3 here is CSVGSGETQYF. The CDR3 nucleotides are TGCAGCGTTGGCTCGGGAGAGACCCAGTACTTC.

The chain employs TRBV27 and TRBJ2-7, with 11 bases lining up with TRBD1. Germline values: CDR1 MNHEY, CDR2 SMNVEV (reference sequence). The CDR3 extends over 14 amino acids. J gave up 3 bases and V 4 bases, and 2 bases lay outside the gene matches. The CDR3 DNA sequence: TGTGCCAGCAGTTCGGGACAGGGGGTCTACGAGCAGTACTTC. Translation: CASSSGQGVYEQYF.

The chain recombines TRBV18 with TRBJ1-5, with D maybe TRBD1 (6 bases). From germline, CDR1 is KGHSH and CDR2 LQKENI. This CDR3 is built from 17 residues. Trimming took off 4 bases at V and 0 bases at J, with 16 bases between the two ends. The CDR3 region is CASSQQGVSYSNQPQHF. The CDR3 nucleotides are TGTGCCAGCTCACAACAGGGTGTCTCCTATAGCAATCAGCCCCAGCATTTT.

The chain employs TRBV7-9 and TRBJ1-2, with 8 bases aligning to TRBD1. With 1 base clipped from V and 2 bases from J, the junction kept 9 bases outside the gene matches. The CDR3 loop spans 17 amino acids. CDR1 is SEHNR and CDR2 is FQNEAQ in the germline V gene (reference sequence). The CDR3: CASSLEGETGANYGYTF. Here the CDR3 DNA reads TGTGCCAGCAGCTTAGAGGGTGAGACAGGGGCCAACTATGGCTACACCTTC.

The chain has TRBV10-3 and TRBJ1-5, with 7 nucleotides matching TRBD1. Germline V gene sequence: CDR1 ENHRY, CDR2 SYGVKD. V shed 6 bases and J 4 bases; nucleotides not matched to a gene: 3. The length of the CDR3 is 13 residues. CDR3 DNA: TGTGCCATCAGGGGACAGACTAATCAGCCCCAGCATTTT. This translates into CAIRGQTNQPQHF.

The V gene is TRBV6-6, the J gene TRBJ1-3; D is possibly TRBD1 (6 bases). Between the trimmed V and J ends, which lost 0 bases and 2 bases, there was a span of 11 bases. Germline V gene lookup returns CDR1 MNHNY and CDR2 SVGAGI (reference sequence). The CDR3 contains 16 residues. In nucleotides, the CDR3 is TGTGCCAGCAGTTACTCGAGTGGGGGCCCTGGAAACACCATATATTTT. This sequence encodes CASSYSSGGPGNTIYF.

The rearrangement joins TRBV6-6 to TRBJ1-5, with 8 nucleotides matching TRBD1. Per germline, CDR1 MNHNY and CDR2 SVGAGI (reference sequence). This CDR3 has 15 residues. J gave up 7 bases and V 4 bases, and 9 bases lay outside the gene matches. The CDR3 loop is CASSLPSGGGQPQHF. CDR3 nucleotides: TGTGCCAGCAGTTTGCCGTCAGGGGGCGGACAGCCCCAGCATTTT.

The chain combines TRBV4-3 with TRBJ1-5; D ambiguous. Germline CDR1 reads LGHNA; CDR2 reads YSLEER. This CDR3 region has 13 residues. V lost 4 bases to trimming and J lost 2 bases, with 6 bases between them. Here the CDR3 reads CASSPDRNQPQHF. The CDR3 nucleotides are TGCGCCAGCAGCCCTGACCGCAATCAGCCCCAGCATTTT.

The gene calls are TRBV6-6 and TRBJ1-1; 11 bases fit TRBD1. Germline V gene lookup returns CDR1 MNHNY and CDR2 SVGAGI (reference sequence). CDR3 length: 16 residues. The V and J ends lost 0 bases and 3 bases, in that order; junction bases with no gene match: 3. Here the CDR3 DNA reads TGTGCCAGCAGTTACTCGAGGGACAGGGGGGACACTGAAGCTTTCTTT. Translation: CASSYSRDRGDTEAFF.

The chain recombines TRBV4-3 with TRBJ1-1; no clear D gene. CDR1 is LGHNA, CDR2 YSLEER, per germline. This CDR3 comprises 14 residues. V lost 0 bases to trimming and J lost 6 bases, with 11 bases between them. The CDR3 DNA reads TGCGCCAGCAGCCAAGATTTTGGTCCCCCTGAAGCTTTCTTT. It encodes CASSQDFGPPEAFF.